The clone carrying this T cell receptor (beta chain) was seen at least ten times. Not a single patient had been given any form of treatment at any point before undergoing thyroid surgery. This specimen comes from a study of metastatic and nonmetastatic thyroid tumors. Germline CDR1 reads SGHAT; CDR2 reads FQNNGV. Trimming took 6 bases from V and 0 from J; bases not matched to a gene: 8. This CDR3 spans 18 amino acids. TCRdb recomputed clones from the PCR reads via MiXCR. This table holds about 22,000 clones, more than 15% found once. V gene TRBV11-2 combines with J gene TRBJ2-5; the match to TRBD2 covers 15 bases. What was sequenced was adjacent normal tissue. This TCR was recovered from a male donor with papillary thyroid cancer or a benign thyroid nodule (not recorded which). Some clones in this sample may be carry-over from other donors' samples. The chain's CDR3 is CASRKGLAGGQYQETQYF. DNA of the CDR3: TGTGCCAGCAGAAAAGGACTAGCGGGGGGGCAGTACCAAGAGACCCAGTACTTC.